This T cell receptor beta chain was profiled in a study of CD8 T cells in Susac syndrome. Random hexamers were used to reverse transcribe the RNA input (about 0.5 to 1 ug). Amplification of TCR beta CDR3 across 54 Vbeta and 13 Jbeta was performed with immunoSEQ multiplex PCR. A single record per CDR3 protein comes from TCRdb applying MiXCR to the immunoSEQ multiplex PCR reads. In the table there are some 120,000 distinct CDR3 sequences, about 93% of which are singletons. Sequencing of TCR beta was performed on blood CD8+ T cells and on blood CD4+ T cells. While CD8+ and CD4+ T cells were isolated negatively, TEMRA cells were enriched by FACS. The V gene lost 6 bases and the J gene lost 6 bases, with 17 bases spanning the gap. Germline V gene sequence: CDR1 PRHDT, CDR2 FYEKMQ (reference sequence). The CDR3 loop spans 14 amino acids.

The gene calls are TRBV13 and TRBJ1-2; TRBD1 is a possible D gene (5 bases). The TCR comes from a human donor in good health. The sample consisted of CD4+ T cells from PBMCs. The CDR3 coding sequence is TGTGCCAGCAGTCCATACCGGGACTATCATGGCTACACCTTC. This gives the protein CASSPYRDYHGYTF.